This T cell receptor beta chain was identified during a study of PD-L1 blockade in urothelial cancer. Overall study: Blood underwent analysis 3 weeks (second dose) and 6 weeks after treatment began. Findings and caveats of the study: By 3 weeks, tumor-associated blood clones had expanded more in durable-benefit patients.

This clone came up a few times. Antigen specificity is unknown. As for time point: peripheral blood 6 weeks after treatment start. All patients carried locally advanced or metastatic urothelial carcinoma. Sample numbers ranged from 1 to 8 per patient, encompassing pretreatment and on-treatment collections. In germline, CDR1 is WSHSY, CDR2 SAAADI. The CDR3 extends over 16 amino acids. Trimming cost V 2 bases and J 5 bases; bases outside gene matches: 7. TCRdb keeps only in-frame clones here, not all; method: immunoSEQ multiplex PCR. Altogether 50,000 or so clones are present, approximately 84% being singletons, with the ten largest covering more than 9%.

This TCR derives from a man in his sixties with urothelial cancer. The chain uses TRBV10-2 and TRBJ2-5, with 11 bases matching TRBD2. The input for sequencing was PBMCs, taken around atezolizumab (anti-PD-L1) treatment. The CDR3 sequence: CASSEGGSGGAETQYF. CDR3 coding DNA: TGCGCCAGCAGTGAGGGGGGTAGCGGGGGGGCGGAGACCCAGTACTTC.